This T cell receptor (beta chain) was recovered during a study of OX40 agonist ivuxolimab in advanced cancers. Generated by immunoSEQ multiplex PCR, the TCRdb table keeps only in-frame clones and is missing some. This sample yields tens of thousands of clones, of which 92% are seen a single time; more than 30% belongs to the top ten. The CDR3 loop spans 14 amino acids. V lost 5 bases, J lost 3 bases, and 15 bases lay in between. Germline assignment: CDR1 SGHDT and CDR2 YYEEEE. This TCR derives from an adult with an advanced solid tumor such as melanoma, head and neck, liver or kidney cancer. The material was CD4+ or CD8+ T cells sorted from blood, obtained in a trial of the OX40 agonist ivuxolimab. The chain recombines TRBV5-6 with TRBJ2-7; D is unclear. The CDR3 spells CASRFSSEYYEQYF. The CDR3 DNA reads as TGTGCCAGCAGGTTCTCCTCGGAGTACTACGAGCAGTACTTC.